The clone carrying this T cell receptor beta chain was counted at least ten times. The antigen remains unidentified. This entry is derived from a study of T cells after yellow fever vaccination. Study information: Researchers used SMART-Seq v4 Ultra Low Input to prepare fractions that had low cell numbers.

Per germline, CDR1 MNHEY and CDR2 SVGEGT. The V and J ends lost 4 bases and 6 bases respectively, with 13 bases between them. CDR3 length equals 13 residues. Notes on the study in general: Researchers report a weaker secondary response that nonetheless peaked faster, day 5 versus 15.

They built TCR cDNA with 5'RACE template switching, a step that put in a universal primer site and UMIs. TCRdb analysed the 5' RACE reads with MiXCR anew, one entry per CDR3 protein. The sample includes 300,000 to 350,000 distinct CDR3 sequences, 3% to 4.5% of them seen just once. This specimen consisted of PBMCs, obtained 5 days after the yellow fever booster vaccination. The source is a man aged 18 to 30 who received the YFV17D yellow fever vaccine. This chain uses TRBV6-2 or TRBV6-3 with TRBJ2-7, with D possibly matching TRBD2 (5 bases). CDR3 sequence: CASSSRIEGEQYF. For the CDR3, the DNA is TGTGCCAGCAGTTCCCGTATCGAGGGCGAGCAGTACTTC.